Each of the 10 T cell receptor beta chains below was sequenced from the same sample in a study of cytomegalovirus exposure and HLA in healthy donors. A multiplex PCR was run with 60 Vbeta primers and 13 Jbeta primers. Measured with immunoSEQ multiplex PCR; TCRdb has only the in-frame clones, and not every one. The sample has approximately 190,000 clones; around 86% are singletons. Sequenced input: PBMCs. Receptor source: a woman between 18 and 30 years old in good health and CMV-seronegative.

The rearrangement uses TRBV25-1 and TRBJ2-3, with a weak D call TRBD2 (6 bases). The CDR3 is 15 residues long. V dropped 0 bases and J dropped 4 bases, with 11 bases sitting between them. Germline V lookup: CDR1 MGHDK, CDR2 SYGVNS. As DNA, the CDR3 is TGTGCCAGCAGTGAATATGGCGGGATCGCAGATACGCAGTATTTT. This translates into CASSEYGGIADTQYF. The entire variable domain, with the rest obtained from reference TRBV25-1 and TRBJ2-3, is as follows: EADIYQTPRYLVIGTGKKITLECSQTMGHDKMYWYQQDPGMELHLIHYSYGVNSTEKGDLSSESTVSRIRTEHFPLTLESARPSHTSQYLCASSEYGGIADTQYFGPGTRLTVL.

With respect to this clone: A junction boundary mismatches the germline segment, possibly from a read error. The chain is built from TRBV7-2 and TRBJ2-2, with TRBD2 identical over 7 bases. The CDR3 length is 17 residues. The V gene's germline CDR1 is SGHTA and CDR2 FQGNSA. The CDR3, as DNA: TGTGCCAGCAGCCGGAACGGACTAGTATTCAACATCGGGGAGCTGTTTTTT. It codes for CASSRNGLVFNIGELFF.

The J gene is TRBJ2-3, the V gene TRBV2; maybe TRBD1 (5 bases). The CDR3 extends over 15 amino acids. Per the germline V gene, CDR1 is SNHLY and CDR2 is FYNNEI. V was trimmed by 2 bases and J by 2 bases, leaving 11 bases between them. CDR3 bases: TGTGCCAGCAGTGAATGGGGCACGTACACAGATACGCAGTATTTT. Its translation is CASSEWGTYTDTQYF.

The DNA of the CDR3 is TGTGCCATCGGACAGGCCCCCTACGAGCAGTACTTC. It encodes CAIGQAPYEQYF. The gene calls are TRBV30 and TRBJ2-7, with 7 bases fitting TRBD1. Germline loops: CDR1 GTSNPN, CDR2 SVGIG (reference sequence). V shed 8 bases, J shed 2 bases, and the junction held 6 bases outside the gene matches. This CDR3 spans 12 amino acids.

V and J are TRBV18 and TRBJ2-7; 10 bases are a match to TRBD1. The V gene's germline CDR1 is KGHSH and CDR2 LQKENI. J was trimmed by 3 bases and V by 3 bases; bases with no gene match: 2. This CDR3 has 14 residues. The CDR3 protein is CASSPTGGNYEQYF. Here the CDR3 DNA reads TGTGCCAGCTCACCGACAGGGGGCAACTACGAGCAGTACTTC.

J is TRBJ2-3 and V is TRBV7-6; TRBD1 matches at 7 bases. Germline V gene data show CDR1 as SGHVS and CDR2 as FNYEAQ. V trimming: 6 bases; J trimming: 7 bases; junction bases outside the gene matches: 4. The CDR3 has 12 amino acids. The CDR3 nucleotides read TGTGCCAGCAGTGCACAGGGGTATACGCAGTATTTT. It encodes CASSAQGYTQYF.

This chain connects TRBV2 to TRBJ1-2; no clear D gene. Between the trimmed V and J ends, which lost 2 bases and 8 bases, there was a span of 9 bases. The CDR3 length is 12 residues. Germline lookup yields CDR1 SNHLY and CDR2 FYNNEI. In DNA form, the CDR3 reads TGTGCCAGCAGTGAAACCGCGGGAGGCTACACCTTC. It is translated as CASSETAGGYTF.

The rearrangement links TRBV19 to TRBJ2-7; 8 bases align to TRBD2. The trim removed 9 bases at V and 7 bases at J, leaving 23 bases unmatched. This CDR3 has 17 residues. The V gene's germline CDR1 is LNHDA and CDR2 SQIVND (reference sequence). The CDR3 coding sequence is TGTGCCAGCAGAGGAGTGGGCAGGGCGCTAGCGGGTAATGAGCAGTACTTC. Translated: CASRGVGRALAGNEQYF.

In its sample, this clone was seen a few times. The chain carries TRBV2 and TRBJ1-5; D not resolved. Germline CDR1 is SNHLY and CDR2 is FYNNEI. V lost 2 bases and J lost 4, with 9 bases in between. CDR3 length: 14 amino acids. Here the CDR3 DNA reads TGTGCCAGCAGTGAACGCACAGATAATCAGCCCCAGCATTTT. Its translation is CASSERTDNQPQHF.

J is TRBJ1-2 and V is TRBV5-1; possible D gene TRBD1, 5 bases. The CDR3 loop spans 13 amino acids. The germline gives CDR1 SGHRS, CDR2 YFSETQ. V was pared by 5 bases and J by 3 bases, with 11 bases between. CDR3: CASSRGADYGYTF. Written as DNA, the CDR3 is TGCGCCAGCAGTAGGGGCGCGGACTATGGCTACACCTTC.